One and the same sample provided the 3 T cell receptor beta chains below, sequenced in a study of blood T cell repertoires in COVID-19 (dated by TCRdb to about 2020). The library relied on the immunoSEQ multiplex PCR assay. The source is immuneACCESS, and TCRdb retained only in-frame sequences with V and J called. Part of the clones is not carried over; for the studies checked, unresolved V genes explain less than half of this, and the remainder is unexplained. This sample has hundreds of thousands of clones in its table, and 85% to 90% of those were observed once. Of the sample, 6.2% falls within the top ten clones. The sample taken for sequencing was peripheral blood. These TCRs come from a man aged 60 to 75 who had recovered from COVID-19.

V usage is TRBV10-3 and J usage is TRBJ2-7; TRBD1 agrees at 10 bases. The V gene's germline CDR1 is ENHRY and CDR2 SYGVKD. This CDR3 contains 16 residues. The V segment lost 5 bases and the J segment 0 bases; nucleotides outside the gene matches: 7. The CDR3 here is CAISPPGQGPSYEQYF. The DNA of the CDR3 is TGTGCCATCAGTCCACCGGGACAGGGGCCCTCCTACGAGCAGTACTTC.

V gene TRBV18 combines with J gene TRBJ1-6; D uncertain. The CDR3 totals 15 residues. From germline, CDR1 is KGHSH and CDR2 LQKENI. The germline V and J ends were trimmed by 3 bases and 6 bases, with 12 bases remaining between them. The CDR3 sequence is CASSPGMEINSPLHF. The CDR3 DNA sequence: TGTGCCAGCTCACCTGGAATGGAGATTAATTCACCCCTCCACTTT.

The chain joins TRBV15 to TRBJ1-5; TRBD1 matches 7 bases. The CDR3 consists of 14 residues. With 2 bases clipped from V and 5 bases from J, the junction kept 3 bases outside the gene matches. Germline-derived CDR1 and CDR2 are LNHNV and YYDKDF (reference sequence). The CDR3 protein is CATSRPDRDQPQHF. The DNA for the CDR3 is TGTGCCACCAGCAGACCTGACAGGGATCAGCCCCAGCATTTT.